Below, 10 T cell receptor beta chains from the same sample are listed, as sequenced in a study of T-cell memory formation after mild COVID-19. Each CDR3 protein gets one entry after TCRdb re-called the 5' RACE reads with MiXCR. This sample carries about 49,000 distinct CDR3 sequences, over 6.5% of them seen once, and the ten largest clones take roughly 1.3%. The specimen was PBMCs or a T cell subset sorted from them (not recorded which). Source of these receptors: a man aged 18 to 35 who had mild COVID-19 (a few samples of this study predate the infection). Cell type and time point are not known.

This clonotype was seen ten or more times. This chain links TRBV7-2 with TRBJ2-5; maybe TRBD1 (6 bases). With 1 base removed from V and 5 bases from J, the gap between germline ends came to 11 bases. This CDR3 is built from 14 residues. In germline, CDR1 is SGHTA, CDR2 FQGNSA. The CDR3: CASSLGGRGETQYF. The DNA for the CDR3 is TGTGCCAGCAGCTTAGGGGGGCGCGGGGAGACCCAGTACTTC.

In this sample, this clonotype turned up many times. CDR3: CASSPMTLANTGELFF. In DNA form, the CDR3 reads TGCGCCAGCAGCCCTATGACACTAGCGAACACCGGGGAGCTGTTTTTT. This sequence joins TRBV4-3 and TRBJ2-2; possibly TRBD2 for D (5 bases). The CDR3 totals 16 residues. Deletions cut 4 bases from V and 0 bases from J, with 12 bases between. Germline CDR1 LGHNA, CDR2 YSLEER.

The chain combines TRBV3-1 with TRBJ2-1, with D uncertain. Trimming pared 4 bases from V and 1 base from J, leaving 5 bases between. In germline, CDR1 is LGHDT, CDR2 YNNKEL (reference sequence). CDR3 length: 13 residues. The chain's CDR3 is CASSLRSYNEQFF. In DNA, the CDR3 is TGTGCCAGCAGCCTTCGGTCCTACAATGAGCAGTTCTTC.

The table lists this clonotype with a few counts. The genes are TRBV24-1 and TRBJ2-5; 7 bases are a match to TRBD2. The trim removed 7 bases at V and 0 bases at J, leaving 7 bases unmatched. This CDR3 has 15 amino acids. CDR1 and CDR2 from the germline V gene are KGHDR and SFDVKD. The CDR3 reads CATSALLADQETQYF. CDR3 in DNA: TGTGCCACCAGCGCCCTTCTAGCGGACCAAGAGACCCAGTACTTC.

This clonotype was found a few times. This sequence joins TRBV18 and TRBJ2-3; D not resolved. Per germline, CDR1 KGHSH and CDR2 LQKENI. The CDR3 totals 12 residues. The germline V and J ends were trimmed by 2 bases and 6 bases, with 6 bases remaining between them. CDR3 in DNA: TGTGCCAGCTCACCATCTGGTGATACGCAGTATTTT. Amino acid sequence: CASSPSGDTQYF.

By sample fraction, this clonotype is medium-sized. The rearrangement uses TRBV7-2 and TRBJ2-2, with TRBD1 as a possible D gene (6 bases). The CDR3 runs 17 residues. V lost 6 bases to trimming and J lost 4 bases, with 21 bases between them. Germline CDR1 reads SGHTA; CDR2 reads FQGNSA. CDR3 region: CASSPTKQGTSTGELFF. The CDR3 bases are TGTGCCAGCAGTCCAACCAAACAGGGTACGAGCACCGGGGAGCTGTTTTTT.

This clonotype was counted at least ten times. This chain joins TRBV3-1 and TRBJ2-5, with 9 bases identical to TRBD2. The CDR3 is made up of 16 amino acids. Germline-derived CDR1 and CDR2 are LGHDT and YNNKEL (reference sequence). V gave up 1 base and J gave up 2 bases; unmatched junction bases: 5. The CDR3, as DNA: TGTGCCAGCAGCCAAGTCCTAGCGGGGTTGCAAGAGACCCAGTACTTC. Translation: CASSQVLAGLQETQYF.

This clonotype was observed a handful of times. This chain links TRBV11-2 with TRBJ1-1; D not certain. This CDR3 spans 14 amino acids. With 8 bases removed from V and 1 base from J, the gap between germline ends came to 14 bases. From germline, CDR1 is SGHAT and CDR2 FQNNGV. The CDR3 sequence: CASVSGRRNTEAFF. The CDR3 DNA reads as TGTGCCAGCGTCTCGGGCAGGAGGAACACTGAAGCTTTCTTT. Full variable domain (rest looked up from reference TRBV11-2 and TRBJ1-1): EAGVAQSPRYKIIEKRQSVAFWCNPISGHATLYWYQQILGQGPKLLIQFQNNGVVDDSQLPKDRFSAERLKGVDSTLKIQPAKLEDSAVYLCASVSGRRNTEAFFGQGTRLTVV.

This clonotype has more than one count but fewer than ten. The rearrangement links TRBV18 to TRBJ2-5; TRBD2 agrees at 7 bases. Germline V CDR1 and CDR2: KGHSH, LQKENI. V shed 2 bases and J 3 bases; nucleotides not matched to a gene: 3. The CDR3 spans 14 residues. CDR3 nucleotides: TGTGCCAGCTCACCATACAGCGGGGAAGAGACCCAGTACTTC. It encodes CASSPYSGEETQYF.

This clonotype was picked up a small number of times. V and J are TRBV7-2 and TRBJ2-3, with D uncertain. CDR1 SGHTA and CDR2 FQGNSA come from the germline V gene. V was shortened by 4 bases and J by 2 bases, with 22 bases between the two germline ends. The CDR3 loop spans 18 amino acids. CDR3 bases: TGTGCCAGCAGCTCCCCCCGCGGACCCACATACTCCACAGATACGCAGTATTTT. Protein product: CASSSPRGPTYSTDTQYF.